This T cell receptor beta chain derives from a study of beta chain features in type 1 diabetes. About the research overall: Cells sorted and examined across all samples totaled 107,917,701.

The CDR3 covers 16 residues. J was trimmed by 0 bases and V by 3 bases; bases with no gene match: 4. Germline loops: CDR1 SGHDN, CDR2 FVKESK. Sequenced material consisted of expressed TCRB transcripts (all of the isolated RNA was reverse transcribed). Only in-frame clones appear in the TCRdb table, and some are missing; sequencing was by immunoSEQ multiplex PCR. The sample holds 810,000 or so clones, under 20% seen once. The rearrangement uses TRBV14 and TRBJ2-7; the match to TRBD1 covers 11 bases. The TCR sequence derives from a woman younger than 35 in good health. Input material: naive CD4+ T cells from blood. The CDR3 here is CASSQAGTGGSYEQYF. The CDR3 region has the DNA TGTGCCAGCAGCCAGGCCGGGACAGGGGGCTCCTACGAGCAGTACTTC.